What follows are 27 T cell receptor beta chains derived from one specimen sequenced in a study of OX40 agonist ivuxolimab in advanced cancers. The protocol used for the library was the immunoSEQ multiplex PCR assay. TCRdb limited this immuneACCESS table to in-frame rearrangements with V and J called. A share of clones is missing; checked studies link under half to unresolved V genes, and the rest is unexplained. Here the sample has over 85,000 clones; 70% to 90% occur a single time. Approximately 5.7% of the sample rests with the top ten. The sequenced sample was CD4+ or CD8+ T cells sorted from blood, obtained in a trial of the OX40 agonist ivuxolimab. The source of these receptors is an adult with an advanced solid tumor such as melanoma, head and neck, liver or kidney cancer.

The V call is TRBV30, the J call TRBJ1-2; 9 nucleotides match TRBD1. CDR1 is GTSNPN and CDR2 is SVGIG in the germline V gene (reference sequence). Trimming at V came to 2 bases and at J to 8 bases, leaving 3 bases not matched to a gene. The CDR3 extends over 12 amino acids. The CDR3 coding sequence is TGTGCCTGGAGTCGACAGGGGGGAGGCTACACCTTC. The encoded protein is CAWSRQGGGYTF.

This clone was found once. The chain has TRBV27 and TRBJ2-7; 14 bases fit TRBD2. The CDR3 sequence is 16 residues long. Germline CDR1 is MNHEY and CDR2 is SMNVEV (reference sequence). J was trimmed by 4 bases and V by 2 bases; bases with no gene match: 4. CDR3 DNA sequence: TGTGCCAGCAGTTTACAAGGGACTAGCGGGAGTTACGAGCAGTACTTC. This codes for CASSLQGTSGSYEQYF.

The V call is TRBV19, the J call TRBJ1-5; weak D call: TRBD1 (6 bases). Looked up from germline, CDR1 is LNHDA and CDR2 is SQIVND (reference sequence). V lost 7 bases and J lost 2, with 12 bases in between. The length of the CDR3 is 14 residues. CDR3 loop: CASKNRAGNQPQHF. The CDR3 nucleotides are TGTGCCAGTAAAAACAGGGCTGGCAATCAGCCCCAGCATTTT.

The rearrangement links TRBV15 to TRBJ2-1; TRBD2 matches at 9 bases. The J segment lost 14 bases and the V segment lost 0 bases, leaving 8 bases of the junction unmatched. CDR1 and CDR2 (germline): LNHNV, YYDKDF (reference sequence). This CDR3 is 14 amino acids long. The CDR3 DNA reads TGTGCCACCAGCAGAGAACTGACTAGCGGCGGGGAGTTCTTC. Its protein is CATSRELTSGGEFF.

This rearrangement joins TRBV5-6 to TRBJ2-7; the D gene is possibly TRBD1 (5 bases). In germline, CDR1 is SGHDT, CDR2 YYEEEE. Deletions cut 4 bases from V and 2 bases from J, with 10 bases between. The CDR3 runs 13 residues. The CDR3 sequence is CASSQGRAYEQYF. In nucleotides, the CDR3 is TGTGCCAGCAGCCAGGGCCGAGCCTACGAGCAGTACTTC.

Comments on this clone: At the DNA level, this CDR3 is encoded by other sequences in the same sample as well. The V and J genes are TRBV5-1 and TRBJ2-3; TRBD1 matches at 8 bases. The CDR3 is made up of 15 amino acids. From germline, CDR1 is SGHRS and CDR2 YFSETQ. V dropped 0 bases and J dropped 2; count of bases not matched to a gene: 2. CDR3 protein: CASSLGDRSTDTQYF. CDR3 coding DNA: TGCGCCAGCAGCTTGGGGGACAGGTCCACAGATACGCAGTATTTT.

The chain links TRBV30 to TRBJ1-1, with D tentatively TRBD1 (5 bases). The CDR3 is made up of 13 amino acids. Germline V gene lookup returns CDR1 GTSNPN and CDR2 SVGIG (reference sequence). V was clipped by 0 bases and J by 7 bases, with 12 bases between them. The CDR3 is CAWSVREGLEAFF. The CDR3 bases are TGTGCCTGGAGTGTACGAGAGGGGCTTGAAGCTTTCTTT.

In its sample, this clone was seen once. The chain is built from TRBV4-1 and TRBJ2-5; 10 bases align to TRBD2. The CDR3 loop spans 18 amino acids. V gave up 0 bases and J gave up 7 bases; unmatched junction bases: 14. Germline assignment: CDR1 MGHRA and CDR2 YSYEKL. The CDR3 DNA sequence: TGCGCCAGCAGCCAAGATCCTAGCGGGGGCCAATTGAAATGGACCCAGTACTTC. It codes for CASSQDPSGGQLKWTQYF.

The CDR3 sequence is CASSPQQVVETQYF. Here the CDR3 DNA reads TGTGCCAGTAGTCCACAACAGGTGGTGGAGACCCAGTACTTC. This chain connects TRBV19 to TRBJ2-5; D is possibly TRBD1 (5 bases). The V end was cut by 5 bases, the J end by 5 bases, with 15 bases between. Germline-derived CDR1 and CDR2 are LNHDA and SQIVND (reference sequence). The CDR3 is 14 amino acids.

The chain combines TRBV25-1 with TRBJ1-2, with a tentative D call TRBD1 (5 bases). V gave up 3 bases and J gave up 5 bases, with 16 bases separating them. The CDR3 has 15 amino acids. The germline CDR1 and CDR2 sequences are MGHDK and SYGVNS. DNA of the CDR3: TGTGCCAGCAGTGATTCACCCGGGACTTCATATGGCTACACCTTC. It yields the protein CASSDSPGTSYGYTF.

For this clone: The sample carries other DNA sequences with the same CDR3. The V call is TRBV30, the J call TRBJ2-2; 7 nucleotides agree with TRBD1. J gave up 5 bases and V 3 bases, and 12 bases lay outside the gene matches. Germline V gives CDR1 GTSNPN, CDR2 SVGIG (reference sequence). The CDR3 is 16 amino acids. For the CDR3, the DNA is TGTGCCTGGAGCGTTACCCCAGGGGGTCGTACCGGGGAGCTGTTTTTT. Translating it yields CAWSVTPGGRTGELFF.

This clone was counted only a few times. The V gene is TRBV18, the J gene TRBJ1-4; tentatively, D is TRBD1 (5 bases). This CDR3 has 15 amino acids. V was pared by 2 bases and J by 5 bases, with 12 bases between. Germline-derived CDR1 and CDR2 are KGHSH and LQKENI. This chain's CDR3 is CASSPGANPNEKLFF. The CDR3 nucleotides are TGTGCCAGCTCACCAGGGGCAAACCCCAATGAAAAACTGTTTTTT. Filled out from reference TRBV18 and TRBJ1-4, the complete variable domain reads NAGVMQNPRHLVRRRGQEARLRCSPMKGHSHVYWYRQLPEEGLKFMVYLQKENIIDESGMPKERFSAEFPKEGPSILRIQQVVRGDSAAYFCASSPGANPNEKLFFGSGTQLSVL.

The J gene is TRBJ2-5, the V gene TRBV7-9; TRBD1 matches at 9 bases. Germline CDR1 SEHNR, CDR2 FQNEAQ (reference sequence). Trimming at V came to 4 bases and at J to 5 bases, leaving 8 bases not matched to a gene. The CDR3 is made up of 15 amino acids. The CDR3 reads CASSSGQGEGETQYF. In DNA form, the CDR3 reads TGTGCCAGCAGCTCGGGACAGGGAGAAGGGGAGACCCAGTACTTC.

This clone was counted once. V usage is TRBV27 and J usage is TRBJ1-6; D is undetermined. CDR1 is MNHEY and CDR2 is SMNVEV in the germline V gene (reference sequence). The V and J ends lost 5 bases and 7 bases respectively, with 9 bases between them. This CDR3 spans 13 amino acids. In nucleotides, the CDR3 is TGTGCCAGCAGTCTGGCCGTGAATTCACCCCTCCACTTT. Residues: CASSLAVNSPLHF.

This clone was found once. CDR3 residues: CASSFGLGYNEQFF. The CDR3 DNA reads TGTGCCAGCAGTTTCGGACTCGGCTACAATGAGCAGTTCTTC. V is TRBV6-5 and J is TRBJ2-1; D may be TRBD2 (5 bases). The germline CDR1 and CDR2 sequences are MNHEY and SVGAGI. The V gene lost 4 bases and the J gene lost 3 bases, with 10 bases spanning the gap. This CDR3 comprises 14 residues.

In this sample, this clone turned up a few times. The chain is built from TRBV18 and TRBJ2-5; D call uncertain. This CDR3 is built from 13 residues. V was pared by 0 bases and J by 4 bases, with 6 bases between. CDR1 and CDR2 (germline): KGHSH, LQKENI. CDR3 nucleotide sequence: TGTGCCAGCTCACCACCGGTAGTAGAGACCCAGTACTTC. It is translated as CASSPPVVETQYF.

J is TRBJ2-3 and V is TRBV9; no definite D call. The length of the CDR3 is 13 residues. The germline V gene encodes CDR1 SGDLS and CDR2 YYNGEE. Trimming stripped 0 bases from V and 5 bases from J, with 7 bases between. This CDR3 is CASSVDVEDTQYF. The CDR3 nucleotides are TGTGCCAGCAGCGTAGATGTGGAAGATACGCAGTATTTT.

The J gene is TRBJ2-7, the V gene TRBV23-1; weak D call: TRBD1 (6 bases). TRBV23-1 is an ORF for which the function is uncertain. The CDR3 has 12 amino acids. Deletions cut 8 bases from V and 2 bases from J, with 10 bases between. For the CDR3, the DNA is TGCGCCAGCTACAGGGACACCTACGAGCAGTACTTC. Translating it yields CASYRDTYEQYF.

Comment on this clone: This specimen includes other DNA sequences encoding the same CDR3. The chain employs TRBV5-1 and TRBJ1-1; D gene uncertain. CDR1 is SGHRS, CDR2 YFSETQ, per germline. The CDR3 is made up of 14 amino acids. The ends were cut back, 3 bases at V and 5 bases at J, with 14 bases in the middle. CDR3 sequence reads: CASSYRDRGTEAFF. CDR3 sequence (DNA): TGCGCCAGCAGCTACCGGGATCGGGGAACTGAAGCTTTCTTT.

The chain is built from TRBV27 and TRBJ1-5; D is uncertain. Looked up from germline, CDR1 is MNHEY and CDR2 is SMNVEV (reference sequence). The CDR3 loop spans 15 amino acids. The ends were cut back, 6 bases at V and 3 bases at J, with 15 bases in the middle. The CDR3 reads CASSRDALPNQPQHF. As DNA, the CDR3 is TGTGCCAGCAGCCGAGATGCACTCCCCAATCAGCCCCAGCATTTT.

The table lists this clone with a count of one. The chain combines TRBV19 with TRBJ2-7; no reliable D call. The V and J ends lost 3 bases and 3 bases respectively, with 15 bases between them. Germline lookup yields CDR1 LNHDA and CDR2 SQIVND (reference sequence). CDR3 length: 15 amino acids. This CDR3 is CASSMRQTLNYEQYF. The CDR3 coding sequence is TGTGCCAGTAGTATGAGGCAGACCCTAAACTACGAGCAGTACTTC.

The chain employs TRBV6-1 and TRBJ1-6; the D is unclear. Germline V CDR1 and CDR2: MNHNS, SASEGT. V was pared by 6 bases and J by 8 bases, with 11 bases between. This CDR3 spans 13 amino acids. CDR3 sequence: CASSLRWDSPLHF. DNA of the CDR3: TGTGCCAGCAGCCTACGATGGGATTCACCCCTCCACTTT.

This chain joins TRBV29-1 and TRBJ1-4, with D maybe TRBD1 (5 bases). Germline V gene sequence: CDR1 SQVTM, CDR2 ANQGSEA. CDR3 length: 13 residues. Trimming left V 4 bases short and J 5 bases short, with 11 bases between. As DNA, the CDR3 is TGCAGCGTTGCTGGCCCAGGGAATGAAAAACTGTTTTTT. Its translation: CSVAGPGNEKLFF.

This clone was observed a few times. The chain combines TRBV27 with TRBJ1-1; D is uncertain. Deletions cut 3 bases from V and 3 bases from J, with 8 bases between. This CDR3 is 13 amino acids long. Germline lookup yields CDR1 MNHEY and CDR2 SMNVEV (reference sequence). CDR3 in amino acids: CASSLRLHTEAFF. DNA of the CDR3: TGTGCCAGCAGTTTGAGACTGCACACTGAAGCTTTCTTT.

This clone was observed a few times. The chain has TRBV14 and TRBJ1-1; D perhaps matches TRBD1 (6 bases). Per the germline V gene, CDR1 is SGHDN and CDR2 is FVKESK. There are 13 residues in the CDR3. Trimming removed 3 bases at V and 5 bases at J, with 10 bases between. The CDR3 protein is CASSHKGTTEAFF. The CDR3 DNA sequence: TGTGCCAGCAGCCACAAGGGGACAACTGAAGCTTTCTTT.

Here the CDR3 reads CASRGPPWGYTF. The CDR3, as DNA: TGTGCCAGCAGGGGACCTCCGTGGGGCTACACCTTC. The V gene is TRBV25-1, the J gene TRBJ1-2, with a weak D call TRBD1 (5 bases). The germline V gene encodes CDR1 MGHDK and CDR2 SYGVNS. The CDR3 is 12 amino acids. Trimming left V 6 bases short and J 8 bases short, with 13 bases between.

This chain links TRBV4-1 with TRBJ2-1; a possible D gene is TRBD1 (7 bases). Trimming cost V 0 bases and J 5 bases, with 11 bases left between them. The CDR3 spans 15 residues. Germline V gene lookup returns CDR1 MGHRA and CDR2 YSYEKL. The CDR3 DNA reads as TGCGCCAGCAGCCAAGATCCAGGGGGGCACAATGAGCAGTTCTTC. Translating it yields CASSQDPGGHNEQFF.